The source of this TCR beta chain is a study of blood T cells in healthy people across ages (dated by TCRdb to between 2014 and 2017). For context, the study as a whole: In model experiments, template switching captured about one uniquely barcoded TCR beta cDNA molecule for every two T cells. Using deep sequencing normalized with unique cDNA molecular identifiers, the study measured how TCR beta repertoire diversity changes with age. The donors were split into four age groups: young (average about 16 years), middle-aged (roughly 39), aged (around 67) and long-lived (roughly 86). To avoid experimental bias, donors of different ages were randomly spread across the sequencing lanes. Using the same blood draw, the study looked at two additional independent replicas of 1 million unique cDNA reads for two donors, one aged 18 to 29 and the other aged 80 or older.

Results the study describes overall, beyond this receptor: There was a strong correlation between observed TCR beta diversity and the percentage of naive T cells measured by flow cytometry. Estimates of total diversity from one million sequenced T cells were regarded as lower bounds and underestimates. Compared with the aged group, more naive CD4+ T cells, fewer expanded clones and increased TCR diversity were shown by the long-lived group, suggesting age selection. Bulk unsorted PBMC profiling prevented conclusive comparison of naive and antigen-experienced compartments. Because donor CMV infection status was unknown, age-related changes in expanded clonotypes were potentially confounded. Observed TCR beta diversity per million T cells fell roughly linearly with age, and a significant reduction was already apparent by age around 44.

For CDR1 and CDR2, the germline V gene lists WSHSY and SAAADI. The CDR3 has 13 amino acids, counting the end cysteine and phenylalanine. Only the CDR3 portion is preserved as DNA: 39 bases, with reading frame beginning at the first base. The junction carries 10 bases between V and J, which are trimmed by 3 bases and 5 bases respectively. Donors were approximately 42 systemically healthy Caucasian individuals from Russia aged roughly 6 to 90 years. Each donor gave 8 to 10 milliliters of peripheral blood, drawn into EDTA-treated Vacutainer tubes. Ficoll-Paque density-gradient centrifugation was used to isolate PBMCs, with at least 6.5 million per sample. Trizol reagent was used to extract total RNA from the PBMCs, yielding at least 5 micrograms per sample. For every donor, flow cytometry on a PBMC aliquot measured the percentage of naive CD45RAhigh/CD27high T cells. The library was obtained by 5' RACE. The reads were generated on an Illumina HiSeq 2500. A second PCR of about 6 to 11 cycles was run with a J-beta primer mix and a sample-barcoded 5' primer. A template-switch 5' adaptor carrying 12 random nucleotides introduced a unique molecular identifier onto each TCR beta cDNA molecule. Each sample yielded at least 2.5 million CDR3-containing paired-end reads. The Mint cDNA synthesis kit, primed by a TRBC-specific oligonucleotide, was used to synthesize first-strand cDNA from all RNA. After uracil-DNA glycosylase treatment, a first 18-cycle PCR used universal primers M1SS and BC2_uni_R on all cDNA. The authors' pipeline ran thus. Each sample was normalized by randomly selecting 1 million high-quality reads, each carrying a distinct molecular identifier. Instead of being binned into consensus sequences, reads that shared molecular identifiers were thrown out. MiTCR, with a Q25 quality threshold and the strictest error-elimination algorithm, was used for CDR3 identification, clonotype clustering and error correction. A nonparametric unseen species model using Euler transformation provided a lower-bound estimate of total TCR beta diversity. TCRdb reprocessed the public reads (quality trimming at Q25 with fastp, clone calling with MiXCR) and kept in-frame beta chains. When rows share a CDR3 protein, they turn into one entry using the most common DNA and genes. None of the V and J calls come from the authors' own analysis; TCRdb made them. The sample yields roughly 800,000 distinct CDR3 sequences; roughly 50% were counted once. About 42% of the sample goes to the ten largest clones.

About this clonotype itself: Its antigen is currently not known. No base quality information exists; no much larger clone differs at one position.

This clonotype was sampled from a man older than 75 in good health. Sequencing was carried out using blood. This sequence uses TRBV10-2 and TRBJ1-2, with the D gene call left open. The CDR3 corresponds to CASSDGHLYGYTF. The DNA sequence reads TGCGCCAGCAGTGATGGCCATTTGTATGGCTACACCTTC.